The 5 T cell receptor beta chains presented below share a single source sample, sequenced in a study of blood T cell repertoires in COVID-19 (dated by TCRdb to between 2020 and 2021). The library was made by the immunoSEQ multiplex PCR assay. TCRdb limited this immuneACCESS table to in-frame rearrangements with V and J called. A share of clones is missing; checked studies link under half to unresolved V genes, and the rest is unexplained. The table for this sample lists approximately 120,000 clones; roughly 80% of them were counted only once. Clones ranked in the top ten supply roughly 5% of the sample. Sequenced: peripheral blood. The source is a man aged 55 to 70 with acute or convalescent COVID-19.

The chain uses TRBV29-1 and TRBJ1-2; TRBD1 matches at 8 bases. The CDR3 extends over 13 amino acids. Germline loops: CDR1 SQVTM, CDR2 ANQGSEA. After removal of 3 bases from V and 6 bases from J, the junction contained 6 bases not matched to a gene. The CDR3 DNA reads TGCAGCGTTGAGCTCAGGGGGCATAATGGCTACACCTTC. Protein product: CSVELRGHNGYTF.

The CDR3 loop is CASGTGHNEQFF. CDR3 DNA sequence: TGTGCCAGCGGGACAGGGCACAATGAGCAGTTCTTC. The chain combines TRBV9 with TRBJ2-1; 9 nucleotides match TRBD1. Germline CDR1 SGDLS, CDR2 YYNGEE. V dropped 7 bases and J dropped 5; count of bases not matched to a gene: 1. The CDR3 is 12 amino acids.

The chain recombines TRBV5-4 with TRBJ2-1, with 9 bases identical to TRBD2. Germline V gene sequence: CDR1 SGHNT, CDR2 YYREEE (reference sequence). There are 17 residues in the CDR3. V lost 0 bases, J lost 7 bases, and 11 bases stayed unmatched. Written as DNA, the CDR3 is TGTGCCAGCAGCTTGGGGACCCTGGCGGGAGGGGGGAATGAGCAGTTCTTC. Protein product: CASSLGTLAGGGNEQFF.

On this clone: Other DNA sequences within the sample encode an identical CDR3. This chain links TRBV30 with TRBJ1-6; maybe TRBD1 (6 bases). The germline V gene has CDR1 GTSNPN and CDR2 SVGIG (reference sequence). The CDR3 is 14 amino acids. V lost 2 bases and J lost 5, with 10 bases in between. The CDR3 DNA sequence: TGTGCCTGGAGTCAGGGGCCCGATAATTCACCCCTCCACTTT. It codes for CAWSQGPDNSPLHF.

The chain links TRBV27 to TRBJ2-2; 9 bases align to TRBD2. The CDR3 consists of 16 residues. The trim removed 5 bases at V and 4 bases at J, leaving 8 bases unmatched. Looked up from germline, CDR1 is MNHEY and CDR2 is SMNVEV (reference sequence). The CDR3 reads CASSPSGGRATGELFF. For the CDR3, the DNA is TGTGCCAGCAGTCCCTCGGGCGGGAGGGCCACCGGGGAGCTGTTTTTT.